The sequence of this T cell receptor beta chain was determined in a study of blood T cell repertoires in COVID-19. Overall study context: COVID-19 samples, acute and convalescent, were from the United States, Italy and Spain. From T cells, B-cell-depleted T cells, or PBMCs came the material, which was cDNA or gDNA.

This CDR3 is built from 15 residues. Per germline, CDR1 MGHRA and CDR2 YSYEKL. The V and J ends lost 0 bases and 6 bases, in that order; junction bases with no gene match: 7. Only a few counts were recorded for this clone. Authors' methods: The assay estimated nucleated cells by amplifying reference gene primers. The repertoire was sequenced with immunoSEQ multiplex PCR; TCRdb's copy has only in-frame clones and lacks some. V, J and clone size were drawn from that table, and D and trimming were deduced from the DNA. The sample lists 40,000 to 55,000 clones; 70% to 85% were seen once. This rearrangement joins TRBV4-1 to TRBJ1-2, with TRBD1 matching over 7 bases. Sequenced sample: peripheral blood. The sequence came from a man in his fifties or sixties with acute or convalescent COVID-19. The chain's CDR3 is CASSQEMGQNDGYTF. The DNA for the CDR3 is TGCGCCAGCAGCCAAGAAATGGGACAGAATGATGGCTACACCTTC.